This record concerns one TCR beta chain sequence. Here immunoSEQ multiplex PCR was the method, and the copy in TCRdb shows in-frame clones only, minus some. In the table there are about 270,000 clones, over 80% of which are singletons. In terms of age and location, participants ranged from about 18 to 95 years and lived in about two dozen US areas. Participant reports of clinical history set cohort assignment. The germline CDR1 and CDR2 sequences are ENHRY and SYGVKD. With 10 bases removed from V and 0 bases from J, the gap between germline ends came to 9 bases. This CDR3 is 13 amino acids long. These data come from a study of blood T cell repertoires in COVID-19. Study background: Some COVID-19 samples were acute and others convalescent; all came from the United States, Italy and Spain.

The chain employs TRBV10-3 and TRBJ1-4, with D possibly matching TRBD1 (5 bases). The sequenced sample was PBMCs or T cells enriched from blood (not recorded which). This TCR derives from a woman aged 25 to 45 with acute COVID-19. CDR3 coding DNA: TGTGCCACCAGGACAACAACTAATGAAAAACTGTTTTTT. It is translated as CATRTTTNEKLFF.